This TCR beta chain was recovered during a study of T-cell memory formation after mild COVID-19. Turning to the study itself: TCR clusters largely stayed donor specific. Overall study results and limits: A second wave of clones peaked on day 37, and their SARS-CoV-2 specificity went unconfirmed. Among clones contracting day 15 to 85, CD4/CD8 was balanced, whereas later expanders leaned CD4+.

Constant-segment primers served in 5'RACE that generated TCR alpha and TCR beta cDNA libraries bearing sample barcodes and UMIs. TCRdb ran MiXCR on the 5' RACE reads and lists one entry per CDR3 protein. This sample carries roughly 380,000 distinct CDR3 sequences, around 30% of them seen once, and the ten largest clones take approximately 13%. CDR3 length: 14 amino acids. The germline gives CDR1 DFQATT, CDR2 SNEGSKA (reference sequence). Deletions cut 2 bases from V and 2 bases from J, with 10 bases between. This clonotype was recorded a few times. Its specificity is unknown. The sequenced material came from PBMCs or a T cell subset sorted from them (not recorded which). The chain links TRBV20-1 to TRBJ2-1; no firm D call. The sequence was collected from an adult woman who had mild COVID-19 (a few samples of this study predate the infection). Cell type and time point are not known. CDR3: CSARSRATYNEQFF. The DNA for the CDR3 is TGCAGTGCTAGATCTCGAGCCACCTACAATGAGCAGTTCTTC.